Below, 10 T cell receptor beta chains from the same sample are listed, as sequenced in a study of cytomegalovirus exposure and HLA in healthy donors. The assay was immunoSEQ multiplex PCR, and TCRdb's table has in-frame clones only and misses some. The sample records tens of thousands of clones, roughly 84% being singletons. What was sequenced was PBMCs. These receptors were obtained from a woman aged 18 to 35 in good health and CMV-seropositive.

The sample holds one count of this clone. The chain carries TRBV5-1 and TRBJ1-6; 7 bases map to TRBD1. This CDR3 is 14 amino acids long. Germline CDR1 reads SGHRS; CDR2 reads YFSETQ. J lost 9 bases, V lost 2 bases, and 5 bases had no gene match. The CDR3 DNA is TGCGCCAGCAGCTTCGGACAGGACGGTTCACCCCTCCACTTT. It encodes CASSFGQDGSPLHF. The whole variable domain, filled in from reference TRBV5-1 and TRBJ1-6, reads KAGVTQTPRYLIKTRGQQVTLSCSPISGHRSVSWYQQTPGQGLQFLFEYFSETQRNKGNFPGRFSGRQFSNSRSEMNVSTLELGDSALYLCASSFGQDGSPLHFGNGTRLTVT.

This clone is judged medium-sized. This chain links TRBV19 with TRBJ1-6; a weak D match, TRBD1 (6 bases). CDR3 size: 15 residues. The V end was cut by 6 bases, the J end by 9 bases, with 18 bases between. Germline V gene lookup returns CDR1 LNHDA and CDR2 SQIVND (reference sequence). CDR3 DNA sequence: TGTGCCAGTAGCGAACTTACAGGGTCCGCTTCACCCCTCCACTTT. Its protein product is CASSELTGSASPLHF.

The genes are TRBV28 and TRBJ1-5; TRBD1 might be the D (5 bases). The CDR3 runs to 15 residues. CDR1 is MDHEN, CDR2 SYDVKM, per germline. The V end lost 6 bases, the J end lost 2 bases, and 14 bases lay between the germline ends. The CDR3 DNA reads as TGTGCCAGCAGGTCCCTCCTAGGGGGCAATCAGCCCCAGCATTTT. Protein product: CASRSLLGGNQPQHF.

CDR3 bases: TGTGCCAGCAGTTCTTCTGGCAATCAGCCCCAGCATTTT. It codes for CASSSSGNQPQHF. The gene calls are TRBV6-5 and TRBJ1-5; D not resolved. There are 13 residues in the CDR3. V gave up 4 bases and J gave up 2 bases, with 6 bases separating them. In germline, CDR1 is MNHEY, CDR2 SVGAGI.

This chain connects TRBV6-5 to TRBJ2-6, with TRBD1 identical over 9 bases. V was pared by 5 bases and J by 12 bases, with 5 bases of the junction left unmatched. This CDR3 region has 13 residues. Germline-derived CDR1 and CDR2 are MNHEY and SVGAGI. The CDR3 DNA follows: TGTGCCAGCAGTCACGGACAGGGGAGCGTCCTGACTTTC. Amino acid sequence: CASSHGQGSVLTF.

This chain connects TRBV10-1 to TRBJ2-1, with TRBD2 matching over 7 bases. The germline CDR1 and CDR2 sequences are WNHNN and SYGVQD (reference sequence). CDR3 length: 14 amino acids. The V segment lost 6 bases and the J segment 6 bases; nucleotides outside the gene matches: 8. CDR3 region: CASSPSGTSNEQFF. CDR3 DNA: TGCGCCAGCAGCCCGAGCGGGACCAGCAATGAGCAGTTCTTC.

The chain couples TRBV5-1 to TRBJ2-7; 11 positions agree with TRBD2. This CDR3 region has 15 residues. The J segment lost 2 bases and the V segment lost 6 bases, leaving 7 bases of the junction unmatched. The germline V gene has CDR1 SGHRS and CDR2 YFSETQ. The CDR3 sequence: CASTSGTSGTYEQYF. The CDR3 DNA follows: TGCGCCAGCACCTCCGGGACTAGCGGCACCTACGAGCAGTACTTC.

This rearrangement joins TRBV7-2 to TRBJ2-1, with 8 positions matching TRBD1. The length of the CDR3 is 15 residues. V shed 1 base and J 8 bases; nucleotides not matched to a gene: 7. In germline, CDR1 is SGHTA, CDR2 FQGNSA. CDR3 sequence (DNA): TGTGCCAGCAGCTTAGACAGGGGGGTGTTCTATGAGCAGTTCTTC. Translation: CASSLDRGVFYEQFF.

This clone was observed a few times. The chain links TRBV18 to TRBJ1-1; 9 nucleotides agree with TRBD1. The germline CDR1 and CDR2 sequences are KGHSH and LQKENI. The CDR3 sequence is 15 residues long. V lost 3 bases, J lost 7 bases, and 9 bases stayed unmatched. DNA of the CDR3: TGTGCCAGCTCACCTCGGACAGGGGATCGCGGTGAAGCTTTCTTT. This encodes CASSPRTGDRGEAFF.

The V and J genes are TRBV7-8 and TRBJ2-7; no firm D call. Germline V gene lookup returns CDR1 SGHVS and CDR2 FQNEAQ. This CDR3 is built from 15 residues. The V end lost 2 bases, the J end lost 2 bases, and 13 bases lay between the germline ends. The chain's CDR3 is CASSLSSPVTYEQYF. Here the CDR3 DNA reads TGTGCCAGCAGCTTAAGTTCCCCGGTCACCTACGAGCAGTACTTC.